This T cell receptor (beta chain) was recorded in a study of OX40 agonist ivuxolimab in advanced cancers. Trimming stripped 4 bases from V and 2 bases from J, with 7 bases between. The length of the CDR3 is 13 residues. From germline, CDR1 is WNHNN and CDR2 SYGVQD (reference sequence). Assay used: immunoSEQ multiplex PCR; TCRdb lists only in-frame clones, some missing. The profile shows around 90,000 clones, 70% to 90% of them singletons. The source is an adult with an advanced solid tumor such as melanoma, head and neck, liver or kidney cancer. Sequencing used CD4+ or CD8+ T cells sorted from blood, obtained in a trial of the OX40 agonist ivuxolimab. The chain joins TRBV10-1 to TRBJ2-3, with a possible D match to TRBD1 (6 bases). Written as DNA, the CDR3 is TGCGCCAGCAGTGGACAGGTCACAGATACGCAGTATTTT. It is translated as CASSGQVTDTQYF.